Each of the 15 T cell receptor beta chains below was sequenced from the same sample in a study of T cells in Graves' hyperthyroidism and ophthalmopathy. What was amplified from RNA transcripts were TCR beta CDR3 regions. First-round RT-PCR with HTBI primers amplified the TCR CDR3 region. TCRdb re-called the multiplex PCR reads with MiXCR, one entry per CDR3 protein. The sample holds about 380,000 distinct CDR3 sequences, around a sixth seen once. Sequenced material: blood. These TCRs come from a man younger than 30 with Graves' ophthalmopathy.

This clonotype has a handful of counts. The chain joins TRBV18 to TRBJ2-1; no clear D gene. The CDR3 has 14 amino acids. V lost 0 bases, J lost 8 bases, and 11 bases lay in between. Germline values: CDR1 KGHSH, CDR2 LQKENI. The CDR3 DNA follows: TGTGCCAGCTCACCACCACACGTCTATGATGAGCAGTTCTTC. Translating gives CASSPPHVYDEQFF.

This chain connects TRBV6-1 to TRBJ1-1, with D possibly being TRBD1 (6 bases). Germline V gives CDR1 MNHNS, CDR2 SASEGT. The germline V and J ends were trimmed by 10 bases and 1 base, with 16 bases remaining between them. The CDR3 is 14 amino acids. CDR3 region: CATLEGGWNTEAFF. CDR3 in DNA: TGTGCCACCCTAGAGGGGGGATGGAACACTGAAGCTTTCTTT.

The chain is built from TRBV6-8 and TRBJ2-7, with D possibly being TRBD2 (5 bases). Trimming cost V 4 bases and J 5 bases, with 9 bases left between them. Germline V gene sequence: CDR1 MNHGY, CDR2 SAAAGT. This CDR3 has 12 amino acids. The CDR3 reads CASSFIGDEQYF. The CDR3, as DNA: TGTGCCAGCAGTTTCATCGGGGACGAGCAGTACTTC.

The chain joins TRBV6-2 or TRBV6-3 to TRBJ1-6, with 10 bases aligning to TRBD1. The CDR3 contains 14 residues. V gave up 6 bases and J gave up 7 bases; unmatched junction bases: 3. Germline V lookup: CDR1 MNHEY, CDR2 SVGEGT. In nucleotides, the CDR3 is TGTGCCAGCAGGTTGACAGGGGGCAATTCACCCCTCCACTTT. The encoded protein is CASRLTGGNSPLHF.

The rearrangement links TRBV9 to TRBJ2-2; TRBD2 is a possible D gene (6 bases). There are 17 residues in the CDR3. In germline, CDR1 is SGDLS, CDR2 YYNGEE. With 3 bases removed from V and 1 base from J, the gap between germline ends came to 16 bases. As DNA, the CDR3 is TGTGCCAGCAGCGGAGGGTTTGGACTAAGGAACACCGGGGAGCTGTTTTTT. This encodes CASSGGFGLRNTGELFF.

A few counts support this clonotype. A much larger clone is a single base away; this may be a read error. The genes are TRBV7-6 and TRBJ1-5; 11 bases map to TRBD1. CDR1 is SGHVS and CDR2 is FNYEAQ in the germline V gene. This CDR3 has 15 residues. CDR3 bases: TGTGCCAACAGCTGGGGACAGGGGGTGGGCCAGCCCCAGCATTTT. Protein product: CANSWGQGVGQPQHF.

This clonotype has ten or more counts. The chain joins TRBV3-1 to TRBJ1-6; weak D call: TRBD1 (6 bases). The V and J ends lost 4 bases and 10 bases respectively, with 17 bases between them. This CDR3 is built from 15 residues. In germline, CDR1 is LGHDT, CDR2 YNNKEL (reference sequence). In DNA form, the CDR3 reads TGTGCCAGCAGCCTAGGGGGTTCTGGTTACTCACCCCTCCACTTT. Encoded protein: CASSLGGSGYSPLHF.

The chain employs TRBV28 and TRBJ1-3, with D possibly TRBD1 on 5 matching bases. This CDR3 has 15 residues. Trimming removed 5 bases at V and 9 bases at J, with 20 bases between. In germline, CDR1 is MDHEN, CDR2 SYDVKM. The chain's CDR3 is CASSRPGTQRGTIYF. CDR3 DNA: TGTGCCAGCAGTCGCCCCGGGACGCAAAGAGGCACCATATATTTT. The full variable domain, completed using reference TRBV28 and TRBJ1-3, is DVKVTQSSRYLVKRTGEKVFLECVQDMDHENMFWYRQDPGLGLRLIYFSYDVKMKEKGDIPEGYSVSREKKERFSLILESASTNQTSMYLCASSRPGTQRGTIYFGEGSWLTVV.

The rearrangement links TRBV6-1 to TRBJ1-1; D is perhaps TRBD1 (6 bases). Germline V gene data show CDR1 as MNHNS and CDR2 as SASEGT. This CDR3 region has 13 residues. With 4 bases removed from V and 10 bases from J, the gap between germline ends came to 16 bases. CDR3 residues: CASSGGGARGAFF. CDR3 DNA sequence: TGTGCCAGCAGTGGTGGGGGGGCGCGTGGAGCTTTCTTT.

This clonotype has just a few counts. A much bigger clone sits one base away, suggesting this may be a read error. The V call is TRBV24-1, the J call TRBJ2-1; the match to TRBD2 covers 8 bases. Germline values: CDR1 KGHDR, CDR2 SFDVKD. V lost 7 bases, J lost 8 bases, and 9 bases stayed unmatched. There are 14 residues in the CDR3. CDR3 protein: CATSSSGLDDEQFF. The CDR3, as DNA: TGTGCCACCAGCAGCTCGGGACTAGATGATGAGCAGTTCTTC.

This clonotype occurred a few times. Since a much larger clone is just one base distant, this may be a read error. This sequence joins TRBV14 and TRBJ1-1; D gene uncertain. The CDR3 is 13 amino acids. In germline, CDR1 is SGHDN, CDR2 FVKESK. With 0 bases removed from V and 3 bases from J, the gap between germline ends came to 5 bases. The CDR3 spells CASSQDWDTEAFF. The DNA for the CDR3 is TGTGCCAGCAGCCAAGATTGGGACACTGAAGCTTTCTTT.

This clonotype was recorded many times. The chain recombines TRBV12-3 or TRBV12-4 with TRBJ1-2; D is ambiguous. The CDR3 covers 13 residues. V was cut by 3 bases and J by 8 bases, with 13 bases left in between. This CDR3 reads CASSFYTFLGYTF. DNA for the CDR3: TGTGCCAGCAGTTTTTACACCTTTCTGGGCTACACCTTC.

This clonotype showed up many times. The chain couples TRBV3-1 to TRBJ2-5, with unresolved D. This CDR3 comprises 12 residues. Per the germline V gene, CDR1 is LGHDT and CDR2 is YNNKEL (reference sequence). Trimming removed 4 bases at V and 5 bases at J, with 8 bases between. The CDR3 here is CASSRTSETQYF. CDR3 bases: TGTGCCAGCAGCCGAACATCGGAGACCCAGTACTTC.

This clonotype was counted ten times or more. The rearrangement joins TRBV12-3 or TRBV12-4 to TRBJ1-5; the match to TRBD1 covers 8 bases. There are 16 residues in the CDR3. V was clipped by 1 base and J by 7 bases; unmatched bases: 9. CDR3 residues: CASSLGGRGDRQPQHF. CDR3 DNA sequence: TGTGCCAGCAGTTTAGGGGGGAGAGGGGACAGGCAGCCCCAGCATTTT.

The table lists this clonotype with many counts. The CDR3 protein is CASRPLGAYNEQFF. CDR3 sequence (DNA): TGTGCCAGCAGACCTTTGGGGGCCTACAATGAGCAGTTCTTC. V and J are TRBV5-5 and TRBJ2-1; D tentatively reads TRBD1 or TRBD2 (5 bases each). Germline-derived CDR1 and CDR2 are SGHKS and YYEKEE (reference sequence). V dropped 5 bases and J dropped 2 bases, with 11 bases sitting between them. The CDR3 runs 14 residues.